The subject of this entry is one TCR beta chain. Its target is not known. The CDR3 sequence is 16 residues long. Germline CDR1 SGHVS, CDR2 FQNEAQ. V dropped 5 bases and J dropped 4; count of bases not matched to a gene: 10. This entry comes from a study of Tregs in tolerant kidney transplant recipients. The study's findings and limits: Validation in larger populations is needed because few patients were studied.

Method: immunoSEQ multiplex PCR; TCRdb's copy keeps in-frame clones and lacks some. The profile shows 90,000 or so clones, around nine tenths of them singletons. The sequence was collected from a human donor in good health. The sample taken for sequencing was CD8+ T cells from blood. The chain combines TRBV7-8 with TRBJ2-5; the match to TRBD2 covers 10 bases. The CDR3 reads CASSPGLAGVGETQYF. CDR3 sequence (DNA): TGTGCCAGCAGCCCAGGTCTAGCGGGAGTGGGAGAGACCCAGTACTTC.